The 30 T cell receptor beta chains below come from one sample, sequenced in a study of cytomegalovirus exposure and HLA in healthy donors. It was with 60 Vbeta and 13 Jbeta primers that the PCR ran. Assay: immunoSEQ multiplex PCR; the TCRdb copy retains only in-frame clones and omits some. The repertoire holds about 200,000 clones, with 70% as singletons. Sequenced material: PBMCs. The source is a middle-aged man in good health and CMV-seropositive.

The V call is TRBV2, the J call TRBJ1-2, with 7 bases that match TRBD1. Germline CDR1 reads SNHLY; CDR2 reads FYNNEI. V trimming: 9 bases; J trimming: 2 bases; junction bases outside the gene matches: 9. This CDR3 is built from 14 residues. As DNA, the CDR3 is TGTGCCAGTATCCCATACAGGGGCAACTATGGCTACACCTTC. Protein: CASIPYRGNYGYTF.

V is TRBV5-1 and J is TRBJ2-3; possibly TRBD1 for D (5 bases). Germline V lookup: CDR1 SGHRS, CDR2 YFSETQ. V shed 0 bases and J shed 2 bases, with 13 bases lying between them. This CDR3 comprises 16 residues. The CDR3 loop reads CASSLGGQGYTDTQYF. CDR3 DNA: TGCGCCAGCAGCTTGGGTGGCCAGGGATACACAGATACGCAGTATTTT.

This clone was observed a handful of times. This rearrangement joins TRBV4-1 to TRBJ1-2; D unresolved. The V and J ends lost 5 bases and 2 bases respectively, with 12 bases between them. The CDR3 runs to 14 residues. Germline CDR1 is MGHRA and CDR2 is YSYEKL. The CDR3 DNA is TGCGCCAGCAGCTTCAAAAAGGAGAACTATGGCTACACCTTC. Protein product: CASSFKKENYGYTF.

The table lists this clone with a few counts. The J gene is TRBJ2-5, the V gene TRBV7-8; perhaps TRBD1 as D (5 bases). Per germline, CDR1 SGHVS and CDR2 FQNEAQ. This CDR3 spans 13 amino acids. The V end lost 2 bases, the J end lost 2 bases, and 6 bases lay between the germline ends. CDR3 bases: TGTGCCAGCAGCTTAAGACAGCAAGAGACCCAGTACTTC. It is translated as CASSLRQQETQYF.

V gene TRBV6-1 combines with J gene TRBJ1-6; D call uncertain. The germline V and J ends were trimmed by 1 base and 7 bases, with 14 bases remaining between them. This CDR3 spans 16 amino acids. Germline assignment: CDR1 MNHNS and CDR2 SASEGT. This chain's CDR3 is CASSEVPFVRNSPLHF. CDR3 DNA: TGTGCCAGCAGTGAAGTCCCCTTCGTGCGGAATTCACCCCTCCACTTT.

CDR3: CASSLGFGGDTEAFF. The CDR3 nucleotides are TGTGCCAGCAGCTTGGGTTTTGGGGGGGACACTGAAGCTTTCTTT. The chain links TRBV11-2 to TRBJ1-1; D might be TRBD1 (5 bases). This CDR3 is 15 amino acids long. V dropped 3 bases and J dropped 3 bases, with 14 bases sitting between them. CDR1 and CDR2 (germline): SGHAT, FQNNGV.

Concerning this clone: One end of the junction varies from germline; a read error may be responsible. The chain combines TRBV28 with TRBJ1-4; 10 nucleotides agree with TRBD1. The germline gives CDR1 MDHEN, CDR2 SYDVKM. CDR3 size: 13 residues. CDR3 sequence: CAGRDRGSEKLFF. The CDR3 DNA sequence: TGTGCCGGCAGGGACAGGGGAAGCGAAAAACTGTTTTTT.

In this sample, this clone turned up a few times. The gene calls are TRBV18 and TRBJ1-2, with D perhaps TRBD1 (6 bases). Trimming removed 6 bases from V and 8 bases from J, with 19 bases in between. This CDR3 contains 14 residues. The germline V gene encodes CDR1 KGHSH and CDR2 LQKENI. The CDR3 spells CASSHRDNNGGYTF. The CDR3 DNA sequence: TGTGCCAGCTCTCACCGGGACAACAACGGGGGCTACACCTTC.

To note about this clone: Different DNA sequences within this sample yield the same CDR3. The chain employs TRBV6-5 and TRBJ2-3, with TRBD2 matching over 8 bases. CDR3 length: 15 residues. The germline CDR1 and CDR2 sequences are MNHEY and SVGAGI. Unmatched junction bases numbered 7, after V lost 3 bases and J lost 5 bases. CDR3 coding DNA: TGTGCCAGCAGTTATTCCGGACTAGCCGGAGATACGCAGTATTTT. It is translated as CASSYSGLAGDTQYF.

The chain is built from TRBV5-1 and TRBJ2-5; 16 nucleotides align to TRBD2. After removal of 3 bases from V and 5 bases from J, the junction contained 7 bases not matched to a gene. The CDR3 has 17 residues. Germline CDR1 SGHRS, CDR2 YFSETQ. CDR3 in DNA: TGCGCCAGCAGCTCCGGGACTAGCGGGGGGGCGGGTGAGACCCAGTACTTC. Protein product: CASSSGTSGGAGETQYF.

As to this clone: The same CDR3 also results from other DNA sequences found in this sample. The rearrangement links TRBV6-5 to TRBJ1-2, with 7 bases identical to TRBD1. The V gene end was trimmed by 6 bases and the J gene end by 5 bases; junction bases not matched to a gene: 6. The germline V gene encodes CDR1 MNHEY and CDR2 SVGAGI. CDR3 length: 13 amino acids. The CDR3 loop is CASSPPGGYGYTF. In nucleotides, the CDR3 is TGTGCCAGCAGCCCCCCAGGGGGATATGGCTACACCTTC.

The chain links TRBV7-9 to TRBJ1-6; D is possibly TRBD1 (5 bases). Trimming cost V 6 bases and J 0 bases, with 12 bases left between them. CDR3 length: 16 residues. Germline V gene sequence: CDR1 SEHNR, CDR2 FQNEAQ (reference sequence). The CDR3 region has the DNA TGTGCCAGCAGTACGGGGGAGAGCTCCTATAATTCACCCCTCCACTTT. Its protein is CASSTGESSYNSPLHF.

About this clone itself: Other nucleotide sequences from this sample produce the same CDR3. This chain links TRBV29-1 with TRBJ1-1; 7 bases line up with TRBD1. This CDR3 spans 12 amino acids. Germline CDR1 SQVTM, CDR2 ANQGSEA. J gave up 0 bases and V 6 bases, and 1 base lay outside the gene matches. The CDR3 sequence is CSVGTVNTEAFF. CDR3 DNA: TGCAGCGTCGGGACAGTGAACACTGAAGCTTTCTTT.

The V call is TRBV5-4, the J call TRBJ1-2; unclear D gene. Germline CDR1 is SGHNT and CDR2 is YYREEE (reference sequence). V was trimmed by 1 base and J by 6 bases, leaving 10 bases between them. CDR3 length: 13 residues. CDR3 nucleotide sequence: TGTGCCAGCAGCTTGCCTCGGAGAGATGGCTACACCTTC. Protein product: CASSLPRRDGYTF. The full variable domain, in which reference TRBV5-4 and TRBJ1-2 provide the parts outside the CDR3, is ETGVTQSPTHLIKTRGQQVTLRCSSQSGHNTVSWYQQALGQGPQFIFQYYREEENGRGNFPPRFSGLQFPNYSSELNVNALELDDSALYLCASSLPRRDGYTFGSGTRLTVV.

V is TRBV4-1 and J is TRBJ2-3; 7 bases match TRBD1. The length of the CDR3 is 15 residues. The germline V gene encodes CDR1 MGHRA and CDR2 YSYEKL. J gave up 1 base and V 1 base, and 2 bases lay outside the gene matches. The CDR3 nucleotides read TGCGCCAGCAGCCAAGCCGGGACAGGCACAGATACGCAGTATTTT. Amino acids: CASSQAGTGTDTQYF.

This chain connects TRBV7-9 to TRBJ1-2; 7 bases align to TRBD1. With 1 base clipped from V and 3 bases from J, the junction kept 5 bases outside the gene matches. The CDR3 spans 15 residues. Germline CDR1 reads SEHNR; CDR2 reads FQNEAQ (reference sequence). The chain's CDR3 is CASSLVQGGHYGYTF. The CDR3 DNA sequence: TGTGCCAGCAGCTTAGTGCAGGGGGGTCACTATGGCTACACCTTC.

The V gene is TRBV7-2, the J gene TRBJ1-6; the match to TRBD1 covers 9 bases. Losses at the gene ends were 3 bases for V and 10 bases for J; bases not matched to a gene: 10. CDR1 is SGHTA, CDR2 FQGNSA, per germline. CDR3 length: 16 amino acids. CDR3 nucleotides: TGTGCCAGCAGCTTCTCACCGGGACAGGGCTTGTCACCCCTCCACTTT. It encodes CASSFSPGQGLSPLHF.

The chain carries TRBV7-3 and TRBJ1-2, with D possibly being TRBD1 (5 bases). The ends were cut back, 8 bases at V and 13 bases at J, with 23 bases in the middle. The CDR3 loop spans 13 amino acids. CDR1 is SGHTA and CDR2 is FQGTGA in the germline V gene. In nucleotides, the CDR3 is TGTGCCAGCGGGGCTGCTGCTAATAGGGTACGCACCTTC. It translates to CASGAAANRVRTF.

This clone was seen just once. The V gene is TRBV19, the J gene TRBJ1-6; 9 nucleotides match TRBD1. Germline lookup yields CDR1 LNHDA and CDR2 SQIVND (reference sequence). This CDR3 is built from 13 residues. The trim removed 6 bases at V and 6 bases at J, leaving 0 bases unmatched. The CDR3 loop reads CASRTGGNSPLHF. In nucleotides, the CDR3 is TGTGCCAGTAGGACAGGGGGTAATTCACCCCTCCACTTT.

The V and J genes are TRBV5-1 and TRBJ2-1, with 8 positions matching TRBD2. Germline V gene data show CDR1 as SGHRS and CDR2 as YFSETQ. Trimming took 0 bases from V and 7 from J; bases not matched to a gene: 12. The CDR3 contains 17 residues. CDR3 residues: CASSLAIRGGPSNEQFF. As DNA, the CDR3 is TGCGCCAGCAGCTTGGCGATTCGGGGGGGGCCGAGTAATGAGCAGTTCTTC.

The chain is built from TRBV2 and TRBJ2-1; 10 positions match TRBD2. This CDR3 has 14 amino acids. Germline CDR1 reads SNHLY; CDR2 reads FYNNEI. V trimming: 3 bases; J trimming: 9 bases; junction bases outside the gene matches: 5. This chain's CDR3 is CASSDSGGGVEQFF. CDR3 nucleotide sequence: TGTGCCAGCAGTGACAGCGGGGGGGGAGTTGAGCAGTTCTTC.

This rearrangement joins TRBV10-3 to TRBJ1-4, with a weak D call TRBD1 (6 bases). The germline gives CDR1 ENHRY, CDR2 SYGVKD. V lost 10 bases to trimming and J lost 4 bases, with 19 bases between them. The CDR3 totals 15 residues. For the CDR3, the DNA is TGTGCCACCCGCACTCTAGGACAGAATAATGAAAAACTGTTTTTT. Its translation is CATRTLGQNNEKLFF.

The V and J genes are TRBV5-6 and TRBJ1-1; 7 bases align to TRBD1. The V gene's germline CDR1 is SGHDT and CDR2 YYEEEE. The CDR3 has 13 residues. Trimming removed 3 bases from V and 8 bases from J; junction bases left unmatched: 7. The CDR3 sequence: CASSWNRGREAFF. The CDR3 nucleotides are TGTGCCAGCAGCTGGAACAGGGGCCGGGAAGCTTTCTTT.

The gene calls are TRBV27 and TRBJ1-1; D may be TRBD1 (5 bases). This CDR3 region has 13 residues. Germline loops: CDR1 MNHEY, CDR2 SMNVEV (reference sequence). Trimming cost V 2 bases and J 7 bases, with 11 bases left between them. The CDR3, as DNA: TGTGCCAGCAGTTTAATCGGGGGAGGTGAAGCTTTCTTT. This translates into CASSLIGGGEAFF.

The CDR3 sequence: CASSIISGTGSYEQYF. The CDR3 DNA reads TGTGCCAGCAGTATCATCTCCGGGACAGGGTCCTACGAGCAGTACTTC. The V gene is TRBV28, the J gene TRBJ2-7; 9 bases agree with TRBD1. The CDR3 has 16 residues. V dropped 5 bases and J dropped 1; count of bases not matched to a gene: 9. Per the germline V gene, CDR1 is MDHEN and CDR2 is SYDVKM.

V usage is TRBV27 and J usage is TRBJ1-4; 8 bases line up with TRBD1. This CDR3 is built from 14 residues. CDR1 is MNHEY and CDR2 is SMNVEV in the germline V gene (reference sequence). V lost 4 bases to trimming and J lost 8 bases; unmatched junction nucleotides: 6. The CDR3 protein is CASSYDRGGEKLFF. DNA for the CDR3: TGTGCCAGCAGTTACGACAGGGGAGGAGAAAAACTGTTTTTT.

This rearrangement joins TRBV7-2 to TRBJ1-1; 7 nucleotides line up with TRBD1. CDR1 and CDR2 (germline): SGHTA, FQGNSA. Germline trimming cut 2 bases from V and 4 bases from J; bases unmatched to any gene: 7. CDR3 length equals 15 residues. CDR3 protein: CASSLTDRVGTEAFF. The CDR3 nucleotides read TGTGCCAGCAGCTTAACCGACAGGGTGGGCACTGAAGCTTTCTTT.

This rearrangement joins TRBV6-1 to TRBJ2-3; 9 bases match TRBD1. V lost 3 bases and J lost 4; bases outside the gene matches: 5. CDR1 and CDR2 (germline): MNHNS, SASEGT. CDR3 size: 15 residues. CDR3 DNA: TGTGCCAGCAGTGAGTGGGACAGGGAAGCAGATACGCAGTATTTT. Amino acids: CASSEWDREADTQYF.

V gene TRBV6-5 combines with J gene TRBJ2-7; possibly TRBD2 for D (6 bases). Germline CDR1 and CDR2: MNHEY and SVGAGI. The CDR3 is made up of 13 amino acids. V lost 6 bases to trimming and J lost 2 bases, with 11 bases between them. In DNA, the CDR3 is TGTGCCAGCAGCTACGCGGGAACCTACGAGCAGTACTTC. Its protein is CASSYAGTYEQYF.

The chain carries TRBV9 and TRBJ2-7; 9 positions match TRBD2. The V segment lost 0 bases and the J segment 6 bases; nucleotides outside the gene matches: 7. CDR1 and CDR2 (germline): SGDLS, YYNGEE. The CDR3 covers 15 residues. DNA for the CDR3: TGTGCCAGCAGCGTAGTGGCGGGGGGGCCCGGCGAGCAGTACTTC. Its translation: CASSVVAGGPGEQYF.